These T cell receptor beta chains were read from a single sample in a study of CD8+CD57+ T cells in acquired aplastic anemia. TCRdb analysed the reads with MiXCR anew, one entry per CDR3 protein. This repertoire shows 210,000 or so distinct CDR3 sequences, roughly 53% found once; its top ten account for about 20%. The sequenced material came from sorted CD4+, CD8+, or CD8+CD57+ T cells (not recorded which) from PBMCs. All receptors come from a human donor with aplastic anemia. Each CDR3 is given with its conserved first and last residue. Each record gives: D gene, clone size, V gene, J gene, CDR3 DNA, CDR3 protein. D genes are given only for firm matches. Not all rows give a size; the values are once, few, many and, for expanded clones, a class.

TRBD1,NA,TRBV15,TRBJ2-7,TGTGCCACCAGCACCCAATACGGTGGGGGACAGGGTTACGAGCAGTACTTC,CATSTQYGGGQGYEQYF
NA,NA,TRBV3-1,TRBJ1-2,TGTGCCAGCAGCCAAGATCCCAGGGACTATGGCTACACCTTC,CASSQDPRDYGYTF
NA,many,TRBV24-1,TRBJ1-5,TGTGCCACCAGTGATTTCAAAGATGCCCCCCAGCATTTT,CATSDFKDAPQHF
TRBD1,NA,TRBV9,TRBJ1-1,TGTGCCAGCAGCGTAGGGACAGGGCCCACTGAAGCTTTCTTT,CASSVGTGPTEAFF
NA,many,TRBV4-1,TRBJ1-6,TGCGCCAGCAGCCAAGTATGGGGCCCGGAAAATTCACCCCTCCACTTT,CASSQVWGPENSPLHF
TRBD1,NA,TRBV7-2,TRBJ2-7,TGTGCCAGCAGCCGGGGACAGGGGACTTTCTACGAGCAGTACTTC,CASSRGQGTFYEQYF
TRBD1,NA,TRBV11-3,TRBJ2-5,TGTGCCAGCAGCCACGGGGGACAGGGGCAAGAGACCCAGTACTTC,CASSHGGQGQETQYF
NA,NA,TRBV3-1,TRBJ1-2,TGTGCCAGCAGCCCTCCAGGGGTATCGGGAAACTATGGCTACACCTTC,CASSPPGVSGNYGYTF
NA,NA,TRBV6-5,TRBJ1-6,TGTGCCAGCAGTTACGGCGATTCACCCCTCCACTTT,CASSYGDSPLHF
NA,many,TRBV7-9,TRBJ1-2,TGTGCCAGCAGCTCCACATCGGGCCTCGATGCCTACACCTTC,CASSSTSGLDAYTF
TRBD1,NA,TRBV20-1,TRBJ2-7,TGCAGTGCTAGTTTCACAGGGGGCAAATACGAGCAGTACTTC,CSASFTGGKYEQYF
NA,NA,TRBV29-1,TRBJ2-7,TGCAGCGTTGAAGAGGACGGGAGAGCCATGAACGAGCAGTACTTC,CSVEEDGRAMNEQYF
NA,few,TRBV7-2,TRBJ2-7,TGTGCCAGCAGCTTAGTGTCGGACTCCGTCGACGAGCAGTACTTC,CASSLVSDSVDEQYF
NA,NA,TRBV20-1,TRBJ1-4,TGCAGTGCTAGTCCACAGCCAGGGACTGAAAAACTGTTTTTT,CSASPQPGTEKLFF
TRBD1,many,TRBV12-3/TRBV12-4,TRBJ1-1,TGTGCCAGCAGTGACAGGGGGTGGGCTTTCTTT,CASSDRGWAFF
NA,many,TRBV7-8,TRBJ2-2,TGTGCCAGCAGCGAGCAGGCGACGGCGAACACCGGGGAGCTGTTTTTT,CASSEQATANTGELFF
TRBD1,NA,TRBV15,TRBJ1-2,TGTGCCACCAGCGGACGACAGGGGATCGGCTACACCTTC,CATSGRQGIGYTF
NA,many,TRBV5-1,TRBJ2-5,TGCGCCAGCAGCTTCGACCCAGGGGGGCAAGAGACCCAGTACTTC,CASSFDPGGQETQYF
NA,NA,TRBV20-1,TRBJ2-1,TGCAGTGCTAGAGTCACGCACAATGAGCAGTTCTTC,CSARVTHNEQFF
TRBD1,NA,TRBV19,TRBJ2-5,TGTGCCAGTAGTCTTGGGACAGGGGGAGAGACCCAGTACTTC,CASSLGTGGETQYF
NA,many,TRBV2,TRBJ2-2,TGTGCCAGCAGTGAAGCGCGGTCCGGGGAGCTGTTTTTT,CASSEARSGELFF
NA,NA,TRBV9,TRBJ2-7,TGTGCCAGCAGTATCGACGCCGGGGGCGAGCAGTACTTC,CASSIDAGGEQYF
TRBD2,many,TRBV6-5,TRBJ2-1,TGTGCCAGCAATCGGGACGGGGGGGGTGAGCAGTTCTTC,CASNRDGGGEQFF
NA,many,TRBV9,TRBJ1-3,TGTGCCAGCAGCGTACGACAGCACTCTGGAAACACCATATATTTT,CASSVRQHSGNTIYF
NA,many,TRBV7-2,TRBJ1-2,TGTGCCAGCAGCCTGTGGACGGGAAGGGATGGCTACACCTTC,CASSLWTGRDGYTF
NA,many,TRBV20-1,TRBJ2-7,TGCAGTGCTGTAAGCCCGACAGGCTACGAGCAGTACTTC,CSAVSPTGYEQYF
NA,once,TRBV15,TRBJ1-3,TGTGCCACCAGCAGAAACTACCAGGACTCTGGAAACACCATATATTTT,CATSRNYQDSGNTIYF
NA,many,TRBV20-1,TRBJ2-2,TGCAGTGCTAGAGAAACAGGGAGGACCGGGGAGCTGTTTTTT,CSARETGRTGELFF
NA,many,TRBV7-9,TRBJ1-5,TGTGCCAGCAGCTTAGGGGGGAAGAATCAGCCCCAGCATTTT,CASSLGGKNQPQHF
TRBD2,NA,TRBV20-1,TRBJ2-7,TGCAGTGCTAGGGATGGGACTAGCGGGGCCTACGAGCAGTACTTC,CSARDGTSGAYEQYF
TRBD1,few,TRBV20-1,TRBJ2-7,TGCAGTGCTCCCCGACGGGGACAGGGGGCTTACGAGCAGTACTTC,CSAPRRGQGAYEQYF
TRBD1,NA,TRBV5-1,TRBJ2-2,TGCGCCAGCAGCCAGTACGGGACAGGGGACACCGGGGAGCTGTTTTTT,CASSQYGTGDTGELFF
TRBD1,NA,TRBV25-1,TRBJ1-6,TGTGCCAGCAGGGGGGGACAGAATAATTCACCCCTCCACTTT,CASRGGQNNSPLHF
TRBD2,NA,TRBV2,TRBJ2-1,TGTGCCAGCCGTGCAGCGGGGCTACACAATGAGCGGTTCTTC,CASRAAGLHNERFF
NA,NA,TRBV29-1,TRBJ2-7,TGCAGCGTTGAAGATATCAAGGAGGACACGGCCTACGAGCAGTACTTC,CSVEDIKEDTAYEQYF
NA,NA,TRBV12-3/TRBV12-4,TRBJ1-1,NA,CASSLGTGAEAFF
TRBD2,many,TRBV7-2,TRBJ2-2,TGTGCCAGCAGCCCCAAACCGGGACTAGCGGGGGCCGGGGAGCTGTTTTTT,CASSPKPGLAGAGELFF
NA,few,TRBV9,TRBJ2-7,TGTGCCAGCAGCGCTGGACAGTTCGACGAGCAGTACTTC,CASSAGQFDEQYF
TRBD1,once,TRBV19,TRBJ1-1,TGTGCCAGTAGTCAACAGGGGCGGACTGAAGCTTTCTTT,CASSQQGRTEAFF
TRBD1,NA,TRBV2,TRBJ2-3,TGTGCCAGCAGTGAACAGGGGGGCACAGATACGCAGTATTTT,CASSEQGGTDTQYF
TRBD2,NA,TRBV24-1,TRBJ2-5,TGTGCCACCAGTGGGGGGGATAGCGGGATTTTAGAGACCCAGTACTTC,CATSGGDSGILETQYF
NA,NA,TRBV7-9,TRBJ1-5,TGTGCCAGCAGCTTAGATGCAGAACAGGGTGGTCAGCCCCAGCATTTT,CASSLDAEQGGQPQHF